Listed below are T cell receptor beta chains from one sample, sequenced in a study of T-cell memory formation after mild COVID-19. TCRdb re-called the 5' RACE reads with MiXCR, one entry per CDR3 protein. The data contain approximately 290,000 distinct CDR3 sequences, approximately 8.4% of them seen just once; the ten biggest clones take up around a fifth. The specimen sequenced was PBMCs or a T cell subset sorted from them (not recorded which). The receptors were gathered from a man aged 18 to 35 who had mild COVID-19 (a few samples of this study predate the infection). Cell type and time point are not known. CDR3s leave out the opening cysteine and the closing phenylalanine or tryptophan. D genes are given only for firm matches.

d_gene	v_gene	len	j_gene	CDR3aa
TRBD2	TRBV4-1	15	TRBJ2-3	ASSHLGRGGRADTQY
NA	TRBV4-2	12	TRBJ1-4	ASSQDPQEFPLF
NA	TRBV9	11	TRBJ1-1	ASSVWDGTEAF
NA	TRBV5-1	13	TRBJ1-5	ASSRDGDNNQPQH
TRBD1	TRBV24-1	13	TRBJ2-1	ATSGTGTGEREQF
NA	TRBV18	11	TRBJ1-5	ASSPSDNQPQH
TRBD1	TRBV12-3/TRBV12-4	13	TRBJ1-1	ASSPGTGFYTEAF
TRBD2	TRBV12-3/TRBV12-4	14	TRBJ2-1	ASSPPIAGGTNEQF
NA	TRBV5-1	13	TRBJ1-2	ASSPSSGGGYGYT
NA	TRBV7-7	18	TRBJ2-2	ASSLNRLQGLGSITGELF
NA	TRBV5-1	12	TRBJ2-1	ASSLRGDNNEQF
NA	TRBV7-8	11	TRBJ1-2	ASSLGGDSGYT
NA	TRBV7-9	14	TRBJ1-4	ASSLGKGPSNEKLF
NA	TRBV12-5	13	TRBJ1-3	ASGQIGSSGNTIY
TRBD1	TRBV4-3	12	TRBJ2-7	ASSVDRAAYEQY
TRBD2	TRBV4-3	13	TRBJ2-3	ASSYGTSNTDTQY
NA	TRBV24-1	16	TRBJ2-5	ATSDLSSAGRDQETQY
NA	TRBV5-1	11	TRBJ2-1	ASSLPSRNEQF
NA	TRBV4-2	14	TRBJ2-3	ASSQELRSGTDTQY
NA	TRBV6-5	10	TRBJ2-1	ASSSFYNEQF
NA	TRBV7-8	13	TRBJ2-1	ASSPRTQTYNEQF
TRBD2	TRBV7-6	14	TRBJ2-5	ASSFPPGLGKETQY
NA	TRBV6-5	14	TRBJ1-3	ASSYLGRFSGNTIY
NA	TRBV7-2	12	TRBJ1-3	ASSPRGAGNTIY
NA	TRBV4-3	12	TRBJ2-3	ASGPRYPTDTQY
NA	TRBV20-1	9	TRBJ2-5	SAGPGETQY
TRBD1	TRBV19	11	TRBJ1-5	ASAGTGNQPQH
TRBD1	TRBV11-2	10	TRBJ2-3	ASSFSESQGD
TRBD2	TRBV9	14	TRBJ2-2	ASSVDAGVNTGELF
TRBD1	TRBV6-5	13	TRBJ1-1	ASSYATGDGTEAF